Listed here are 20 T cell receptor beta chains from one sample, sequenced in a study of control samples from healthy donors and cancer patients. The data were produced by immunoSEQ multiplex PCR, yet TCRdb's version contains in-frame clones alone and is incomplete. This sample has tens of thousands of clones, with nearly 90% found just once. Sequenced sample: PBMCs. Receptors were obtained from a man between 60 and 75 years old with colorectal cancer.

This rearrangement joins TRBV28 to TRBJ2-5; D might be TRBD1 (8 bases). This CDR3 spans 15 amino acids. CDR1 and CDR2 (germline): MDHEN, SYDVKM. V gave up 7 bases and J gave up 4 bases, with 19 bases separating them. The chain's CDR3 is CASNALGGTGETQYF. Written as DNA, the CDR3 is TGTGCCAGCAACGCGTTGGGGGGGACAGGAGAGACCCAGTACTTC.

J is TRBJ2-5 and V is TRBV4-2; 12 bases are shared with TRBD2. V shed 6 bases, J shed 2 bases, and the junction held 4 bases outside the gene matches. The CDR3 is made up of 15 amino acids. Germline loops: CDR1 LGHNA, CDR2 YNFKEQ. CDR3 protein: CASRHGLAGQETQYF. CDR3 DNA sequence: TGTGCCAGCAGACACGGACTAGCGGGGCAAGAGACCCAGTACTTC.

This clone was detected a few times. The J gene is TRBJ2-5, the V gene TRBV27; TRBD2 is a possible D gene (6 bases). With 2 bases removed from V and 5 bases from J, the gap between germline ends came to 15 bases. There are 15 residues in the CDR3. CDR1 MNHEY and CDR2 SMNVEV come from the germline V gene (reference sequence). This CDR3 reads CASSLAGLGEETQYF. The CDR3 DNA reads TGTGCCAGCAGTTTAGCGGGACTTGGCGAGGAGACCCAGTACTTC.

The rearrangement joins TRBV7-2 to TRBJ1-6; 9 bases are a match to TRBD1. V was clipped by 1 base and J by 9 bases; unmatched bases: 7. Germline V gene sequence: CDR1 SGHTA, CDR2 FQGNSA. The CDR3 extends over 16 amino acids. CDR3 DNA sequence: TGTGCCAGCAGCTTAGGGGGGACAGGGAATAGTTCACCCCTCCACTTT. Protein sequence: CASSLGGTGNSSPLHF.

This sequence joins TRBV4-2 and TRBJ2-7; D remains ambiguous. Per the germline V gene, CDR1 is LGHNA and CDR2 is YNFKEQ. V lost 1 base to trimming and J lost 2 bases, with 6 bases between them. The CDR3 sequence is 13 residues long. The CDR3 region has the DNA TGTGCCAGCAGCCAAGGACTGGCCTACGAGCAGTACTTC. Its translation: CASSQGLAYEQYF.

This chain connects TRBV28 to TRBJ2-3; TRBD2 matches at 10 bases. J was trimmed by 4 bases and V by 6 bases; bases with no gene match: 7. The CDR3 covers 15 residues. Per the germline V gene, CDR1 is MDHEN and CDR2 is SYDVKM. The chain's CDR3 is CASSPLAGGSDTQYF. CDR3 bases: TGTGCCAGCAGCCCCTTAGCGGGGGGCTCAGATACGCAGTATTTT.

This chain joins TRBV30 and TRBJ2-7; tentatively, D is TRBD1 (5 bases). V lost 0 bases and J 5 bases, leaving 8 bases between the germline ends. From germline, CDR1 is GTSNPN and CDR2 SVGIG (reference sequence). The CDR3 contains 12 residues. The CDR3 region has the DNA TGTGCCTGGAGTGTAGGGGTAAACGAGCAGTACTTC. This codes for CAWSVGVNEQYF.

The V gene is TRBV5-1, the J gene TRBJ2-3; the D is unclear. The ends were cut back, 4 bases at V and 2 bases at J, with 14 bases in the middle. CDR1 SGHRS and CDR2 YFSETQ come from the germline V gene. The length of the CDR3 is 15 residues. CDR3 in amino acids: CASSPRPATTDTQYF. The CDR3 DNA reads TGCGCCAGCAGCCCCCGACCGGCTACCACAGATACGCAGTATTTT.

The genes are TRBV5-1 and TRBJ2-3, with 7 nucleotides matching TRBD2. This CDR3 is built from 16 residues. Germline CDR1 SGHRS, CDR2 YFSETQ. V lost 2 bases to trimming and J lost 2 bases; unmatched junction nucleotides: 8. CDR3 coding DNA: TGCGCCAGCAGCTTAAAACTAGCGTTGGCCACAGATACGCAGTATTTT. It yields the protein CASSLKLALATDTQYF.

V is TRBV9 and J is TRBJ2-3, with D perhaps matching TRBD1 or TRBD2 (8 bases each). This CDR3 has 15 amino acids. Germline V lookup: CDR1 SGDLS, CDR2 YYNGEE. Trimming shortened V by 4 bases and J by 6 bases, and 18 bases separated the two germline ends. The CDR3 region has the DNA TGTGCCAGCAGCCAGGGGGCGGGGGGCCTCGATACGCAGTATTTT. Residues: CASSQGAGGLDTQYF.

This rearrangement joins TRBV7-2 to TRBJ2-5; 14 bases align to TRBD2. In germline, CDR1 is SGHTA, CDR2 FQGNSA. Unmatched junction bases numbered 6, after V lost 5 bases and J lost 4 bases. This CDR3 region has 16 residues. CDR3 loop: CASSATSGGATETQYF. The CDR3 bases are TGTGCCAGCAGCGCGACTAGCGGGGGGGCCACAGAGACCCAGTACTTC.

The V call is TRBV5-1, the J call TRBJ2-1; 9 nucleotides agree with TRBD1. Germline V gene data show CDR1 as SGHRS and CDR2 as YFSETQ. V dropped 5 bases and J dropped 1; count of bases not matched to a gene: 13. This CDR3 region has 18 residues. In nucleotides, the CDR3 is TGCGCCAGCAGTTTTTTCAACAGGGGGCCTAATTCCTACAATGAGCAGTTCTTC. Protein product: CASSFFNRGPNSYNEQFF.

The gene calls are TRBV7-9 and TRBJ2-5; D is perhaps TRBD1 (5 bases). The CDR3 covers 15 residues. Trimming cost V 1 base and J 2 bases, with 11 bases left between them. Germline V gene lookup returns CDR1 SEHNR and CDR2 FQNEAQ (reference sequence). The CDR3 loop is CASSLVLRVQETQYF. The CDR3, as DNA: TGTGCCAGCAGCTTAGTACTCAGGGTTCAAGAGACCCAGTACTTC.

V and J are TRBV28 and TRBJ1-2; 8 bases are shared with TRBD1. CDR3 length equals 14 residues. Germline CDR1 MDHEN, CDR2 SYDVKM. Trimming at V came to 8 bases and at J to 4 bases, leaving 9 bases not matched to a gene. The CDR3: CASGTGGSPYGYTF. CDR3 sequence (DNA): TGTGCCAGCGGCACAGGGGGTTCTCCCTATGGCTACACCTTC.

The J gene is TRBJ1-3, the V gene TRBV7-2, with D unclear. Trimming took off 1 base at V and 5 bases at J, with 0 bases between the two ends. This CDR3 has 11 residues. Germline-derived CDR1 and CDR2 are SGHTA and FQGNSA. CDR3 in DNA: TGTGCCAGCAGCTTAGGAAACACCATATATTTT. Protein sequence: CASSLGNTIYF.

The chain recombines TRBV9 with TRBJ2-7, with 9 bases fitting TRBD2. Germline values: CDR1 SGDLS, CDR2 YYNGEE. This CDR3 region has 16 residues. V shed 2 bases and J 1 base; nucleotides not matched to a gene: 7. This CDR3 is CASSVQPLAGSYEQYF. In DNA, the CDR3 is TGTGCCAGCAGCGTCCAACCCCTAGCGGGGTCCTACGAGCAGTACTTC. The full variable domain, with the rest looked up from reference TRBV9 and TRBJ2-7, is DSGVTQTPKHLITATGQRVTLRCSPRSGDLSVYWYQQSLDQGLQFLIQYYNGEERAKGNILERFSAQQFPDLHSELNLSSLELGDSALYFCASSVQPLAGSYEQYFGPGTRLTVT.

The chain employs TRBV27 and TRBJ1-6, with D possibly matching TRBD1 (5 bases). CDR1 and CDR2 from the germline V gene are MNHEY and SMNVEV (reference sequence). The CDR3 contains 16 residues. The germline V and J ends were trimmed by 0 bases and 7 bases, with 13 bases remaining between them. The CDR3 DNA reads TGTGCCAGCAGTTTATCGCGGGGCGCGGGGAATTCACCCCTCCACTTT. This codes for CASSLSRGAGNSPLHF.

J is TRBJ2-7 and V is TRBV4-1; D gene ambiguous. This CDR3 has 13 residues. CDR1 is MGHRA and CDR2 is YSYEKL in the germline V gene. Trimming took 3 bases from V and 7 from J, leaving 13 bases between them. CDR3 DNA sequence: TGCGCCAGCAGCCAGCCGGGTGTGTGGGAGCAGTACTTC. Protein product: CASSQPGVWEQYF.

The gene calls are TRBV29-1 and TRBJ2-7; D is unresolved. The CDR3 runs 14 residues. Germline CDR1 is SQVTM and CDR2 is ANQGSEA. V was clipped by 4 bases and J by 6 bases, with 19 bases between them. CDR3 amino acids: CSVGSRTLKLEQYF. The CDR3 nucleotides read TGCAGCGTTGGGAGTCGGACGTTAAAGCTCGAGCAGTACTTC.

This chain links TRBV24-1 with TRBJ2-3; 7 nucleotides agree with TRBD2. After removal of 2 bases from V and 0 bases from J, the junction contained 4 bases not matched to a gene. Germline V gene sequence: CDR1 KGHDR, CDR2 SFDVKD. The CDR3 consists of 16 residues. DNA for the CDR3: TGTGCCACCAGTGATTCGAAACTAGCGAGCACAGATACGCAGTATTTT. This gives the protein CATSDSKLASTDTQYF.